The sequence of this T cell receptor (beta chain) was determined in a study of T-cell reconstitution after alpha-beta-depleted transplantation in children (dated by TCRdb to between 2015 and 2016). With regard to the full study: The study quantitatively tracked T-cell immune reconstitution after TCRalphabeta/CD19-depleted allogeneic hematopoietic cell transplantation in children using TCR repertoire profiling. Overall results and qualifications from the work: About two months after transplant, the apparently early recovery of alphabetaT-cell counts reportedly depended on just several hundred clones that had expanded rapidly and came from non-depleted graft cells. Over the following months the frequencies of hyperexpanded clones went down, and after one year T-cell counts and TCRbeta diversity were mostly credited to newly produced T cells. In some patients, high TCRbeta diversity at day 60 was attributed to recipient T cells and intrathymic progenitors that had survived conditioning.

Reading the label with the study, this specimen's treatment or condition is: allogeneic hematopoietic cell transplantation with graft depleted of TCRalphabeta T cells and CD19 B cells. TCRalphabeta/CD19-depleted allogeneic hematopoietic cell grafts were given to the transplant recipients, all of whom were children. As concerns this clonotype: Its specific antigen is unknown. A much larger clone lies a single base off, so this may be a read error.

Preparation of the library involved PCR. Sequencing relied on an Illumina HiSeq 2500. TCR library preparation used molecular barcoding, with unique molecular identifiers applied to normalize quantification of the TCRbeta repertoire. TCRdb trimmed the raw reads at Q25, called clones with MiXCR and kept productive beta chains. Records with the same CDR3 protein are collapsed into one entry carrying the most frequent genes and DNA. This sample has roughly 670,000 distinct CDR3 sequences in its table, and about an eighth of those were observed once. Of the sample, 0.79% falls within the top ten clones. The clonotype comes from a girl aged 2 to 9 with congenital amegakaryocytic thrombocytopenia, due to receive a stem cell transplant. The material sequenced was PBMCs, taken before TCRalphabeta/CD19-depleted stem cell transplant.

The DNA is as follows: TGCAGTGCTAGACTGGGATCCGCGGCCCAGTCCTTC. The resulting protein is CSARLGSAAQSF. Here the chain combines TRBV20-1 and TRBJ2-5; the D gene assignment is ambiguous. From the cysteine through the phenylalanine, the CDR3 covers 12 amino acids. Only CDR3 DNA is held: 36 bases, read in frame from base 1. The CDR1 and CDR2 encoded by the germline V gene (reference sequence) are DFQATT and SNEGSKA.